What follows is one TCR beta chain and its context. This entry comes from a study of T cell changes during pregnancy in multiple sclerosis. V was clipped by 3 bases and J by 4 bases; unmatched bases: 3. CDR3 size: 16 residues. CDR1 is MDHEN and CDR2 is SYDVKM in the germline V gene. TCRdb keeps only in-frame clones here, not all; method: immunoSEQ multiplex PCR. The sample yields tens of thousands of clones, approximately 90% seen once. The chain uses TRBV28 and TRBJ2-2; TRBD2 matches 12 bases. This material consisted of CD4+ T cells from peripheral blood mononuclear cells, taken before pregnancy. The receptor was isolated from a female donor with multiple sclerosis, enrolled in a pregnancy study. The CDR3, as DNA: TGTGCCAGCAGTTTCGGACTAGCGGGGCCCACCGGGGAGCTGTTTTTT. Amino acids: CASSFGLAGPTGELFF.